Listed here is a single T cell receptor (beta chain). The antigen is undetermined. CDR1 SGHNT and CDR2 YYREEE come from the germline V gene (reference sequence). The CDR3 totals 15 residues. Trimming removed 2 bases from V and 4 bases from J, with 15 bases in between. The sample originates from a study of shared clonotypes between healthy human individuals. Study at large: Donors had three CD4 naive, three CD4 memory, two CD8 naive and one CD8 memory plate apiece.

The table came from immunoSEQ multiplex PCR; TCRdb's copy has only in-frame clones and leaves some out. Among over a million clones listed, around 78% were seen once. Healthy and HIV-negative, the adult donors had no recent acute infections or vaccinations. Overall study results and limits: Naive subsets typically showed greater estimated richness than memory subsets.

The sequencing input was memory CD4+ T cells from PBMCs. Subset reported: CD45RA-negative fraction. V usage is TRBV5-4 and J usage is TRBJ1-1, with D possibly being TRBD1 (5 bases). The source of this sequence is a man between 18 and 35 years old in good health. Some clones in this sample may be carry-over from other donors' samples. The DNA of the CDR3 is TGTGCCAGCAGCTTCGGGGGAGTATCGGTCACTGAAGCTTTCTTT. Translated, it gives CASSFGGVSVTEAFF.